The 17 T cell receptor beta chains below come from one sample, sequenced in a study of T cell repertoires in cytomegalovirus infection. TCRdb analysed the reads with MiXCR anew, one entry per CDR3 protein. The table records approximately 700,000 distinct CDR3 sequences, roughly a third of them present only once. The sample comprised PBMCs. The origin of the receptors is a human donor in good health (CMV status not recorded). Some clones in this sample may be carry-over from other donors' samples.

This clonotype showed up just a few times. This chain joins TRBV28 and TRBJ2-7, with 11 positions matching TRBD2. The CDR3 has 17 residues. Germline V gene data show CDR1 as MDHEN and CDR2 as SYDVKM. Trimming removed 5 bases from V and 1 base from J; junction bases left unmatched: 10. The CDR3 nucleotides are TGTGCCAGCAGTCCGTGGGCTAGCGGGGGGATTTCCTACGAGCAGTACTTC. Encoded protein: CASSPWASGGISYEQYF.

The chain carries TRBV12-3 or TRBV12-4 and TRBJ2-6; D perhaps matches TRBD1 (5 bases). There are 16 residues in the CDR3. V lost 10 bases to trimming and J lost 4 bases, with 20 bases between them. The chain's CDR3 is CANRSVRDLGANVLTF. Written as DNA, the CDR3 is TGTGCCAACCGTTCCGTCAGGGATCTGGGGGCCAACGTCCTGACTTTC.

The CDR3 protein is CASNTARAGHSPLHF. The CDR3 region has the DNA TGTGCCAGCAACACCGCCCGGGCAGGGCATTCACCCCTCCACTTT. The chain has TRBV7-6 and TRBJ1-6; D might be TRBD1 (5 bases). V was clipped by 7 bases and J by 8 bases, with 18 bases between them. Germline V gene data show CDR1 as SGHVS and CDR2 as FNYEAQ. The CDR3 contains 15 residues.

CDR3 bases: TGTGCCAGCAGCCAACCTTGGGCAGGTGGCACTGAAGCTTTCTTT. This codes for CASSQPWAGGTEAFF. The rearrangement links TRBV7-8 to TRBJ1-1; D is unresolved. Per the germline V gene, CDR1 is SGHVS and CDR2 is FQNEAQ. Trimming stripped 5 bases from V and 4 bases from J, with 17 bases between. This CDR3 has 15 residues.

This clonotype has a single count. One junction end does not reproduce the germline sequence, and a read error may be involved. The CDR3 reads CVSSISTGTEAFF. The CDR3 DNA reads TGTGTCAGCAGTATATCAACAGGCACTGAAGCTTTCTTT. V is TRBV12-3 or TRBV12-4 and J is TRBJ1-1; D is possibly TRBD1 (5 bases). CDR3 length: 13 residues.

The CDR3 coding sequence is TGCGCCAGCAGCTTTGGGGCAAGAGAGACCCAGTACTTC. Protein: CASSFGARETQYF. The J gene is TRBJ2-5, the V gene TRBV5-1, with TRBD1 as a possible D gene (5 bases). This CDR3 contains 13 residues. CDR1 is SGHRS, CDR2 YFSETQ, per germline. Trimming shortened V by 2 bases and J by 4 bases, and 9 bases separated the two germline ends.

The V gene is TRBV7-4, the J gene TRBJ2-1; 11 positions agree with TRBD2. J was trimmed by 5 bases and V by 6 bases; bases with no gene match: 6. The CDR3 spans 15 residues. Germline values: CDR1 SGHVT, CDR2 SQSDAQ. CDR3 bases: TGTGCCAGCAGGGAAACTAGCGGGAGCAACAATGAGCAGTTCTTC. Its translation is CASRETSGSNNEQFF.

The chain uses TRBV20-1 and TRBJ2-5; D is uncertain. The ends were cut back, 3 bases at V and 5 bases at J, with 10 bases in the middle. CDR1 and CDR2 from the germline V gene are DFQATT and SNEGSKA (reference sequence). This CDR3 spans 12 amino acids. CDR3 sequence (DNA): TGCAGTGCTAGGAAGAATGGGGAGACCCAGTACTTC. It is translated as CSARKNGETQYF.

This clonotype appeared a few times. This chain links TRBV10-3 with TRBJ1-1; 8 nucleotides align to TRBD1. With 5 bases clipped from V and 6 bases from J, the junction kept 8 bases outside the gene matches. This CDR3 has 14 amino acids. Germline V gene sequence: CDR1 ENHRY, CDR2 SYGVKD. DNA for the CDR3: TGTGCCATCAGTCCCCGACAGGGGTTTGCTGAAGCTTTCTTT. Protein sequence: CAISPRQGFAEAFF.

This clonotype appeared once. The J gene is TRBJ2-1, the V gene TRBV7-6; no clear D. Trimming removed 1 base from V and 11 bases from J, with 6 bases in between. The CDR3 spans 11 residues. Looked up from germline, CDR1 is SGHVS and CDR2 is FNYEAQ. The CDR3 region is CASSLDFQQFF. The CDR3 DNA reads TGTGCCAGCAGCTTAGATTTCCAGCAGTTCTTC.

This clonotype was seen a handful of times. The chain joins TRBV10-3 to TRBJ2-2, with TRBD1 matching 9 bases. V lost 6 bases to trimming and J lost 6 bases; unmatched junction nucleotides: 8. The germline CDR1 and CDR2 sequences are ENHRY and SYGVKD. This CDR3 contains 15 residues. The DNA for the CDR3 is TGTGCCATCAGCTCCGGGACAGGGTCGGCCGGGGAGCTGTTTTTT. It translates to CAISSGTGSAGELFF.

A few counts support this clonotype. This rearrangement joins TRBV24-1 to TRBJ2-5; possibly TRBD1 or TRBD2 for D (6 bases each). Germline V lookup: CDR1 KGHDR, CDR2 SFDVKD. This CDR3 is 21 amino acids long. Trimming removed 4 bases at V and 5 bases at J, with 34 bases between. CDR3 DNA sequence: TGTGCCACCAGTGACCCGTCCGACCCGTCCATCGTGGGGGGCGGTTATGAGACCCAGTACTTC. Protein: CATSDPSDPSIVGGGYETQYF.

The chain combines TRBV11-2 with TRBJ2-5; no firm D call. From germline, CDR1 is SGHAT and CDR2 FQNNGV. The CDR3 loop spans 14 amino acids. V was trimmed by 10 bases and J by 1 base, leaving 16 bases between them. The CDR3 protein is CAIQRSSIQETQYF. In nucleotides, the CDR3 is TGTGCCATCCAACGTTCGTCCATCCAAGAGACCCAGTACTTC.

This clonotype was recorded many times. The rearrangement links TRBV7-2 to TRBJ2-7; D is undetermined. CDR3 length: 13 residues. V lost 5 bases, J lost 7 bases, and 15 bases lay in between. Germline CDR1 and CDR2: SGHTA and FQGNSA. The CDR3 DNA is TGTGCCAGCAGCGCCCATCCACAGTTTGAGCAGTACTTC. It is translated as CASSAHPQFEQYF.

CDR3 sequence (DNA): TGTGCCACCAGAAGGGCGGATGGGGACTACAATGAGCAGTTCTTC. Translation gives CATRRADGDYNEQFF. The chain recombines TRBV19 with TRBJ2-1; D uncertain. The CDR3 loop spans 15 amino acids. V lost 10 bases and J lost 3, with 19 bases in between. Germline CDR1 is LNHDA and CDR2 is SQIVND (reference sequence). Full variable domain (rest looked up from reference TRBV19 and TRBJ2-1): DGGITQSPKYLFRKEGQNVTLSCEQNLNHDAMYWYRQDPGQGLRLIYYSQIVNDFQKGDIAEGYSVSREKKESFPLTVTSAQKNPTAFYLCATRRADGDYNEQFFGPGTRLTVL.

This clonotype was counted many times. The V gene is TRBV7-2, the J gene TRBJ1-5, with D maybe TRBD1 (6 bases). CDR1 and CDR2 (germline): SGHTA, FQGNSA. The V end was cut by 2 bases, the J end by 4 bases, with 9 bases between. CDR3 length equals 14 residues. The DNA for the CDR3 is TGTGCCAGCAGCTTATACCAGGGGAATCAGCCCCAGCATTTT. This translates into CASSLYQGNQPQHF.

The chain has TRBV5-6 and TRBJ1-4; D is ambiguous. The CDR3 has 16 residues. Germline V CDR1 and CDR2: SGHDT, YYEEEE. Between the trimmed V and J ends, which lost 0 bases and 6 bases, there was a span of 15 bases. The DNA for the CDR3 is TGTGCCAGCAGCTTGGTTTTGGACGAGGATGATGAAAAACTGTTTTTT. Translating it yields CASSLVLDEDDEKLFF.